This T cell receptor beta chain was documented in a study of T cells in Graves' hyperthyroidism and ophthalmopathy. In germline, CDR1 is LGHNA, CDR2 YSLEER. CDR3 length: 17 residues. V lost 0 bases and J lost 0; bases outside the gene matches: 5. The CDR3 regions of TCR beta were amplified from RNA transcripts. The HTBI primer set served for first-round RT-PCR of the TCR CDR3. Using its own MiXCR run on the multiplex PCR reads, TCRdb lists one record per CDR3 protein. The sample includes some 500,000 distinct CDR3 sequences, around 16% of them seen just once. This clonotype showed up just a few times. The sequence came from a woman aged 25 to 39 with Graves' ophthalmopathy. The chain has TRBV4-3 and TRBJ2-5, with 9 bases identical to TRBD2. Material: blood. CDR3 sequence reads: CASSQDTSGWDQETQYF. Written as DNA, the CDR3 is TGCGCCAGCAGCCAAGATACTAGCGGGTGGGACCAAGAGACCCAGTACTTC.